These 26 T cell receptor beta chains were sequenced from one sample in a study of shared clonotypes between healthy human individuals. Some clones are missing from TCRdb's copy, which holds only in-frame ones; the method was immunoSEQ multiplex PCR. This table has roughly 1 million clones, about 75% appearing once. The sequenced material came from memory CD4+ T cells sorted from blood. The sample's subset: CD45RA-negative fraction. These receptors originate from a man aged 18 to 35 in good health.

The chain employs TRBV10-3 and TRBJ2-2; no clear D gene. The V end lost 7 bases, the J end lost 4 bases, and 13 bases lay between the germline ends. The CDR3 runs to 14 residues. Germline lookup yields CDR1 ENHRY and CDR2 SYGVKD. This CDR3 is CAINNPESTGELFF. The DNA for the CDR3 is TGTGCCATCAACAACCCCGAAAGCACCGGGGAGCTGTTTTTT.

The V call is TRBV5-1, the J call TRBJ2-1; 10 nucleotides match TRBD2. Trimming at V came to 3 bases and at J to 6 bases, leaving 9 bases not matched to a gene. CDR3 length equals 16 residues. The germline V gene encodes CDR1 SGHRS and CDR2 YFSETQ. Here the CDR3 DNA reads TGCGCCAGCAGCTATCTAGCGGGAGCGGCCAGCAATGAGCAGTTCTTC. This sequence encodes CASSYLAGAASNEQFF.

The J gene is TRBJ1-2, the V gene TRBV4-1; possible D gene TRBD1, 5 bases. Trimming removed 4 bases at V and 6 bases at J, with 9 bases between. The CDR3 has 12 amino acids. Germline values: CDR1 MGHRA, CDR2 YSYEKL. The CDR3 sequence: CASSRRGDGYTF. CDR3 nucleotide sequence: TGCGCCAGCAGCCGAAGAGGGGATGGCTACACCTTC.

The V and J genes are TRBV15 and TRBJ2-2; D is unclear. CDR3 length: 14 residues. The germline gives CDR1 LNHNV, CDR2 YYDKDF (reference sequence). Trimming cost V 3 bases and J 0 bases, with 5 bases left between them. In DNA, the CDR3 is TGTGCCACCAGCAGGGTTACGAACACCGGGGAGCTGTTTTTT. Its protein is CATSRVTNTGELFF. Using reference TRBV15 and TRBJ2-2 for the parts outside the CDR3, the full variable domain is DAMVIQNPRYQVTQFGKPVTLSCSQTLNHNVMYWYQQKSSQAPKLLFHYYDKDFNNEADTPDNFQSRRPNTSFCFLDIRSPGLGDTAMYLCATSRVTNTGELFFGEGSRLTVL.

The CDR3 DNA reads TGCGCCAGCAGCTCGACAGGAACCCTGAACACTGAAGCTTTCTTT. This encodes CASSSTGTLNTEAFF. This chain uses TRBV5-1 with TRBJ1-1, with D possibly TRBD1 on 6 matching bases. Germline loops: CDR1 SGHRS, CDR2 YFSETQ. Trimming took 3 bases from V and 0 from J, leaving 12 bases between them. This CDR3 has 15 residues.

Here the CDR3 reads CASSGDLFNQPQHF. DNA for the CDR3: TGTGCCAGCAGCGGCGACCTTTTCAATCAGCCCCAGCATTTT. The chain recombines TRBV9 with TRBJ1-5, with no clear D. Germline values: CDR1 SGDLS, CDR2 YYNGEE. Between the trimmed V and J ends, which lost 3 bases and 3 bases, there was a span of 10 bases. CDR3 length: 14 amino acids.

CDR3 nucleotides: TGTGCCATCAGTGTGGGGGAAACCAATCAGCCCCAGCATTTT. Protein: CAISVGETNQPQHF. The chain employs TRBV10-3 and TRBJ1-5; D possibly corresponds to TRBD1 (5 bases). This CDR3 region has 14 residues. Trimming pared 4 bases from V and 3 bases from J, leaving 10 bases between. CDR1 and CDR2 from the germline V gene are ENHRY and SYGVKD.

This chain joins TRBV5-1 and TRBJ1-2, with D uncertain. Per germline, CDR1 SGHRS and CDR2 YFSETQ. The CDR3 consists of 14 residues. Deletions cut 0 bases from V and 4 bases from J, with 10 bases between. The CDR3 here is CASSLEQVRYGYTF. CDR3 coding DNA: TGCGCCAGCAGCTTGGAGCAGGTCCGCTATGGCTACACCTTC.

V is TRBV28 and J is TRBJ2-5, with 10 bases matching TRBD2. CDR3 length: 16 residues. V shed 6 bases and J 0 bases; nucleotides not matched to a gene: 7. Germline values: CDR1 MDHEN, CDR2 SYDVKM. CDR3 nucleotide sequence: TGTGCCAGCAGCTCTAAGCGGGGGGGGTACCAAGAGACCCAGTACTTC. Protein sequence: CASSSKRGGYQETQYF. Together with reference TRBV28 and TRBJ2-5, the CDR3 gives the full variable domain: DVKVTQSSRYLVKRTGEKVFLECVQDMDHENMFWYRQDPGLGLRLIYFSYDVKMKEKGDIPEGYSVSREKKERFSLILESASTNQTSMYLCASSSKRGGYQETQYFGPGTRLLVL.

The chain is built from TRBV1 and TRBJ2-2; the DNA was not compared with TRBD1, the D call given in the table. TRBV1 is marked as a pseudogene. The CDR3 has 19 amino acids. CDR3 amino acids: CTSSQPRQGENPLSGELFF. Here the CDR3 DNA reads TGCACCAGCAGCCAACCGAGACAGGGGGAGAACCCATTATCCGGGGAGCTGTTTTTT.

The V and J genes are TRBV7-2 and TRBJ1-6, with D tentatively TRBD1 (6 bases). This CDR3 spans 12 amino acids. Germline values: CDR1 SGHTA, CDR2 FQGNSA. V lost 6 bases, J lost 8 bases, and 8 bases lay in between. For the CDR3, the DNA is TGTGCCAGCAGTCACAGGGATTCACCCCTCCACTTT. Translation gives CASSHRDSPLHF.

V usage is TRBV15 and J usage is TRBJ2-5; TRBD2 aligns across 12 bases. V shed 3 bases and J 5 bases; nucleotides not matched to a gene: 4. This CDR3 is built from 15 residues. CDR1 and CDR2 (germline): LNHNV, YYDKDF (reference sequence). The CDR3 here is CATSRTSGSQETQYF. DNA of the CDR3: TGTGCCACCAGCAGGACTAGCGGGAGTCAGGAGACCCAGTACTTC.

This clone appeared a few times. The chain is built from TRBV11-2 and TRBJ2-7, with D possibly matching TRBD1 (5 bases). The CDR3 consists of 13 residues. Germline CDR1 SGHAT, CDR2 FQNNGV. V was clipped by 5 bases and J by 12 bases, with 20 bases between them. This CDR3 is CASSQTQDRTMYF. CDR3 in DNA: TGTGCCAGCAGCCAAACACAGGATAGGACCATGTACTTC.

In this sample, this clone turned up a few times. The sample carries other DNA sequences with the same CDR3. The chain links TRBV30 to TRBJ2-2; no definite D call. The CDR3 covers 14 residues. The V and J ends lost 5 bases and 1 base respectively, with 11 bases between them. Germline V lookup: CDR1 GTSNPN, CDR2 SVGIG (reference sequence). DNA of the CDR3: TGTGCCTGGCGCGGCCTGGGGAACACCGGGGAGCTGTTTTTT. Protein: CAWRGLGNTGELFF.

This chain joins TRBV5-1 and TRBJ1-1, with a tentative D call TRBD1 (5 bases). The V gene lost 0 bases and the J gene lost 7 bases, with 10 bases spanning the gap. The CDR3 has 13 residues. Germline V lookup: CDR1 SGHRS, CDR2 YFSETQ. The DNA for the CDR3 is TGCGCCAGCAGCTTGGGGGGCCCAAGTGAAGCTTTCTTT. Translation: CASSLGGPSEAFF.

The CDR3 sequence: CASSPERLGSYNEQFF. Written as DNA, the CDR3 is TGTGCCAGCAGCCCCGAGCGACTAGGCTCCTACAATGAGCAGTTCTTC. The chain couples TRBV7-9 to TRBJ2-1; D may be TRBD2 (6 bases). The V end was cut by 5 bases, the J end by 0 bases, with 14 bases between. The length of the CDR3 is 16 residues. Germline CDR1 reads SEHNR; CDR2 reads FQNEAQ (reference sequence).

This clone was detected ten times or more. This chain joins TRBV19 and TRBJ2-3; D is ambiguous. The CDR3 consists of 13 residues. V gave up 5 bases and J gave up 2 bases, with 8 bases separating them. Germline lookup yields CDR1 LNHDA and CDR2 SQIVND (reference sequence). CDR3 coding DNA: TGTGCCAGTAGTGTAAACCCCACAGATACGCAGTATTTT. Protein: CASSVNPTDTQYF. Full variable domain (remainder filled in from reference TRBV19 and TRBJ2-3): DGGITQSPKYLFRKEGQNVTLSCEQNLNHDAMYWYRQDPGQGLRLIYYSQIVNDFQKGDIAEGYSVSREKKESFPLTVTSAQKNPTAFYLCASSVNPTDTQYFGPGTRLTVL.

This clone showed up many times. This chain uses TRBV4-3 with TRBJ2-1; a possible D gene is TRBD2 (5 bases). Germline-derived CDR1 and CDR2 are LGHNA and YSLEER. The CDR3 totals 15 residues. The V end lost 2 bases, the J end lost 1 base, and 9 bases lay between the germline ends. The CDR3 DNA follows: TGCGCCAGCAGCCAAAATGAGGGTTCCTACAATGAGCAGTTCTTC. It is translated as CASSQNEGSYNEQFF.

The chain has TRBV10-3 and TRBJ2-7; TRBD2 agrees at 9 bases. The ends lost 4 bases at V and 3 bases at J; junction bases unmatched: 4. This CDR3 contains 14 residues. The germline V gene encodes CDR1 ENHRY and CDR2 SYGVKD. The CDR3 protein is CAISGLAEDYEQYF. The CDR3, as DNA: TGTGCCATCAGTGGACTAGCGGAGGACTACGAGCAGTACTTC.

CDR3 residues: CASSEYSGTGDEQYF. CDR3 nucleotides: TGTGCCAGCAGTGAATACTCCGGGACAGGGGACGAGCAGTACTTC. V is TRBV25-1 and J is TRBJ2-5; 10 bases line up with TRBD1. The J call is uncertain, as TRBJ2-7 better fits the DNA end. Per the germline V gene, CDR1 is MGHDK and CDR2 is SYGVNS. The CDR3 consists of 15 residues.

This chain uses TRBV6-1 with TRBJ2-2; the match to TRBD1 covers 8 bases. This CDR3 has 16 amino acids. The V gene's germline CDR1 is MNHNS and CDR2 SASEGT. The V segment lost 2 bases and the J segment 6 bases; nucleotides outside the gene matches: 8. In DNA, the CDR3 is TGTGCCAGCAGTGAATTTGGACAGGGACGTCCCGGGGAGCTGTTTTTT. Translating gives CASSEFGQGRPGELFF.

In DNA, the CDR3 is TGTGCCAGCAGCTTGCCCCCTTTGGGGTTGAGCTCCTACAATGAGCAGTTCTTC. Protein sequence: CASSLPPLGLSSYNEQFF. V gene TRBV5-6 combines with J gene TRBJ2-1; unclear D gene. This CDR3 region has 18 residues. V shed 1 base and J shed 0 bases, with 17 bases lying between them. Germline CDR1 SGHDT, CDR2 YYEEEE.

Concerning this clone: This sample includes further DNA sequences coding for the same CDR3. V and J are TRBV19 and TRBJ2-1, with D perhaps TRBD1 (5 bases). The V end lost 1 base, the J end lost 3 bases, and 10 bases lay between the germline ends. The V gene's germline CDR1 is LNHDA and CDR2 SQIVND (reference sequence). CDR3 size: 15 residues. CDR3 residues: CASSIGAGYYNEQFF. CDR3 nucleotide sequence: TGTGCCAGTAGTATAGGCGCAGGGTACTACAATGAGCAGTTCTTC.

V is TRBV18 and J is TRBJ1-1, with 7 bases identical to TRBD1. The germline CDR1 and CDR2 sequences are KGHSH and LQKENI. The CDR3 spans 14 residues. Trimming removed 10 bases from V and 1 base from J; junction bases left unmatched: 9. DNA for the CDR3: TGTGCCACCTCCGTCGGGACAGCGAACACTGAAGCTTTCTTT. This encodes CATSVGTANTEAFF.

In its sample, this clone was seen once. The chain is built from TRBV2 and TRBJ1-4; 7 nucleotides match TRBD1. V gave up 6 bases and J gave up 7 bases; unmatched junction bases: 8. Per germline, CDR1 SNHLY and CDR2 FYNNEI. The CDR3 sequence is 14 residues long. The CDR3 DNA reads as TGTGCCAGCAGAAGGGGGCTAGGAGCTGAAAAACTGTTTTTT. As protein: CASRRGLGAEKLFF.

This clone has a single count. This sequence joins TRBV11-2 and TRBJ1-1; 8 nucleotides align to TRBD1. This CDR3 spans 13 amino acids. Losses at the gene ends were 6 bases for V and 4 bases for J; bases not matched to a gene: 4. CDR1 and CDR2 from the germline V gene are SGHAT and FQNNGV. CDR3 DNA sequence: TGTGCCAGCAGGGGACAGGCCTCCACTGAAGCTTTCTTT. Protein sequence: CASRGQASTEAFF.